The 23 T cell receptor beta chains listed next were all sequenced from one sample in a study of CXCR3-negative and CXCR3-positive naive CD8 T cells (dated by TCRdb to the late 2010s). General study outcomes and caveats: Compared with CXCR3-negative naive cells, CXCR3-positive naive cells had TRB CDR3s with higher hydrophobicity (lower Kidera factor 4), lower energy, and higher strength and volume indices.

Antigens of these TCRs are unknown. TCRdb shows the sequencer as NextSeq 550. The Human TCR Profiling Kit (MiLaboratory) was used to make UMI-labeled 5' RACE TRB cDNA libraries. Following reprocessing of the reads by TCRdb, the data hold one row per CDR3 protein sequence and no DNA is available. This sample's records show 95,000 to 100,000 distinct CDR3 sequences. The ten largest clones add up to about 1.1% of the sample. The specimen sequenced was naive CXCR3+ CD8+ T cells from blood. The cell subset or site label for this specimen denotes: CD45RO-CCR7+CD27+CD95- naive CD8+ T cells expressing CXCR3 (TNR3+). All receptors come from a human donor in good health. Some clones in this sample may be carry-over from other donors' samples.

V and J are TRBV9 and TRBJ2-7; TCRdb gives TRBD1 as the D gene, but with no DNA this cannot be confirmed. This CDR3 is built from 15 residues. Per germline, CDR1 SGDLS and CDR2 YYNGEE. This CDR3 is CASSVATGGDYEQYF.

This chain connects TRBV7-9 to TRBJ2-2. The CDR3 contains 13 residues. The germline V gene has CDR1 SEHNR and CDR2 FQNEAQ (reference sequence). The CDR3 spells CASSFRANGELFF.

The chain has TRBV4-3 and TRBJ2-7. Germline values: CDR1 LGHNA, CDR2 YSLEER. The CDR3 consists of 14 residues. The chain's CDR3 is CASSQDIGAYEQYF.

The chain links TRBV4-2 to TRBJ2-3; TCRdb outputs TRBD2, but without DNA this stays unchecked. Germline V lookup: CDR1 LGHNA, CDR2 YNFKEQ. The CDR3 runs 18 residues. The CDR3 spells CASSQDLPSGRGTDTQYF.

The chain uses TRBV23-1 and TRBJ2-1; TCRdb's assignment of TRBD2 cannot be checked, as there is no DNA. TRBV23-1 is designated an ORF whose function remains uncertain. The CDR3 length is 16 residues. The CDR3 sequence is CASSRDLWGSYNEQFF.

This chain joins TRBV7-2 and TRBJ2-2; the D call from TCRdb, TRBD2, cannot be confirmed without DNA. This CDR3 contains 18 residues. In germline, CDR1 is SGHTA, CDR2 FQGNSA. The chain's CDR3 is CASSWGLAGGPGTGELFF.

The chain employs TRBV12-5 and TRBJ2-5. The CDR3 runs to 11 residues. The germline V gene has CDR1 LGHNT and CDR2 FRNRAP. The CDR3 region is CASGLKETQYF.

The rearrangement links TRBV6-4 to TRBJ2-3. The germline V gene encodes CDR1 MRHNA and CDR2 SNTAGT. This CDR3 is 16 amino acids long. The CDR3 protein is CASSDSLDTSTDTQYF.

The chain combines TRBV5-5 with TRBJ2-7; the D call from TCRdb, TRBD2, cannot be confirmed without DNA. Germline-derived CDR1 and CDR2 are SGHKS and YYEKEE (reference sequence). CDR3 length: 16 residues. The chain's CDR3 is CASSLKGRGVPYEQYF. Combining the CDR3 with reference TRBV5-5 and TRBJ2-7 gives the whole variable domain DAGVTQSPTHLIKTRGQQVTLRCSPISGHKSVSWYQQVLGQGPQFIFQYYEKEERGRGNFPDRFSARQFPNYSSELNVNALLLGDSALYLCASSLKGRGVPYEQYFGPGTRLTVT.

The chain combines TRBV10-3 with TRBJ2-5; the D call of TRBD1 rests on TCRdb alone, since no DNA is present to check it. The CDR3 extends over 13 amino acids. Per the germline V gene, CDR1 is ENHRY and CDR2 is SYGVKD. The CDR3 spells CAINRQGEETQYF.

The CDR3 reads CASSLTESEAFF. The V call is TRBV7-9, the J call TRBJ1-1. The CDR3 runs 12 residues. Germline-derived CDR1 and CDR2 are SEHNR and FQNEAQ (reference sequence).

The J gene is TRBJ2-1, the V gene TRBV7-3; lacking DNA, the TRBD1 call made by TCRdb goes unchecked. Germline V CDR1 and CDR2: SGHTA, FQGTGA. The CDR3 loop spans 14 amino acids. This CDR3 is CASSLAGPRDEQFF.

The chain has TRBV7-7 and TRBJ2-5; the TRBD1 assignment by TCRdb is unverifiable without DNA. CDR1 is SSHAT and CDR2 is FNYEAQ in the germline V gene (reference sequence). This CDR3 contains 18 residues. CDR3 sequence: CASSLDPLTGSSQETQYF.

The chain recombines TRBV4-2 with TRBJ2-1; the D call from TCRdb, TRBD2, cannot be confirmed without DNA. CDR1 is LGHNA, CDR2 YNFKEQ, per germline. The length of the CDR3 is 16 residues. The CDR3 loop reads CASSQPLAGDYNEQFF.

The gene calls are TRBV20-1 and TRBJ2-7; TCRdb's assignment of TRBD1 cannot be checked, as there is no DNA. The length of the CDR3 is 15 residues. Germline CDR1 is DFQATT and CDR2 is SNEGSKA (reference sequence). CDR3 residues: CSARDPGHPFYEQYF.

J is TRBJ2-7 and V is TRBV7-2. The CDR3 is 13 residues long. CDR1 and CDR2 from the germline V gene are SGHTA and FQGNSA. Here the CDR3 reads CASSLPPSYEQYF.

The V gene is TRBV7-8, the J gene TRBJ2-7. The CDR3 totals 13 residues. Germline V gene lookup returns CDR1 SGHVS and CDR2 FQNEAQ. CDR3 region: CASSLSENSEQYF. Full variable domain (remainder filled in from reference TRBV7-8 and TRBJ2-7): GAGVSQSPRYKVAKRGQDVALRCDPISGHVSLFWYQQALGQGPEFLTYFQNEAQLDKSGLPSDRFFAERPEGSVSTLKIQRTQQEDSAVYLCASSLSENSEQYFGPGTRLTVT.

This sequence joins TRBV20-1 and TRBJ2-7; TCRdb indicates TRBD1, and absent DNA this call remains unverified. Germline V gene data show CDR1 as DFQATT and CDR2 as SNEGSKA (reference sequence). The CDR3 totals 17 residues. This CDR3 is CSARGLIAWPGGYEQYF.

This rearrangement joins TRBV7-6 to TRBJ2-5; with no DNA, the TCRdb D assignment of TRBD2 cannot be verified. The CDR3 sequence is 15 residues long. Germline CDR1 SGHVS, CDR2 FNYEAQ. This CDR3 is CASSLAVAVEETQYF.

The chain has TRBV12-3 or TRBV12-4 and TRBJ2-3; as DNA is missing, the TRBD2 call by TCRdb cannot be tested. The CDR3 has 17 amino acids. CDR3 sequence: CASSFHSGGGETDTQYF.

J is TRBJ1-5 and V is TRBV7-2; there is no DNA to check the TCRdb D call of TRBD1. The CDR3 covers 17 residues. CDR1 is SGHTA and CDR2 is FQGNSA in the germline V gene. The CDR3 here is CASSPRTNTGDGQPQHF. The full variable domain, rest sourced from reference TRBV7-2 and TRBJ1-5, is GAGVSQSPSNKVTEKGKDVELRCDPISGHTALYWYRQSLGQGLEFLIYFQGNSAPDKSGLPSDRFSAERTGGSVSTLTIQRTQQEDSAVYLCASSPRTNTGDGQPQHFGDGTRLSIL.

The chain links TRBV27 to TRBJ2-7; the D call from TCRdb, TRBD1, cannot be confirmed without DNA. Germline V gene sequence: CDR1 MNHEY, CDR2 SMNVEV (reference sequence). The CDR3 covers 16 residues. CDR3 sequence: CASSLSPGQLSYEQYF.

This chain joins TRBV19 and TRBJ2-7; the D call of TRBD1 rests on TCRdb alone, since no DNA is present to check it. This CDR3 is 14 amino acids long. CDR1 and CDR2 (germline): LNHDA, SQIVND (reference sequence). The CDR3: CASRGQGSGYEQYF.